Below, 7 T cell receptor beta chains from the same sample are listed, as sequenced in a study of shared clonotypes between healthy human individuals. Data came from immunoSEQ multiplex PCR; TCRdb stores just in-frame clones and leaves some out. The profile shows around 700,000 clones, less than 80% of them singletons. Sequenced sample: memory CD4+ T cells sorted from blood. Subset meaning: CD45RA-negative fraction. The source is a woman in her twenties or thirties in good health.

This sequence joins TRBV5-1 and TRBJ1-5; D unresolved. Trimming cost V 1 base and J 0 bases, with 2 bases left between them. Per germline, CDR1 SGHRS and CDR2 YFSETQ. The CDR3 runs 13 residues. CDR3 DNA: TGCGCCAGCAGCTTGTTTAGCAATCAGCCCCAGCATTTT. It translates to CASSLFSNQPQHF.

The chain couples TRBV25-1 to TRBJ1-3, with unresolved D. Trimming removed 2 bases from V and 4 bases from J, with 15 bases in between. CDR1 and CDR2 (germline): MGHDK, SYGVNS. The CDR3 consists of 16 residues. For the CDR3, the DNA is TGTGCCAGCAGTGAAAGGCGGGGAGCGGACGGAAACACCATATATTTT. Protein product: CASSERRGADGNTIYF.

V usage is TRBV18 and J usage is TRBJ2-2; either TRBD1 or TRBD2 may supply D (6 bases each). The CDR3 is 16 amino acids. Germline CDR1 and CDR2: KGHSH and LQKENI. V gave up 1 base and J gave up 0 bases, with 9 bases separating them. The CDR3 coding sequence is TGTGCCAGCTCACCACGGGGGGCAGCGAACACCGGGGAGCTGTTTTTT. Translated: CASSPRGAANTGELFF.

J is TRBJ1-5 and V is TRBV6-1, with no clear D. With 2 bases removed from V and 5 bases from J, the gap between germline ends came to 1 base. The CDR3 contains 11 residues. The V gene's germline CDR1 is MNHNS and CDR2 SASEGT. The CDR3 here is CASSEYQPQHF. As DNA, the CDR3 is TGTGCCAGCAGTGAATATCAGCCCCAGCATTTT.

On this clone: One end of the junction does not line up with germline, which may come from a read error. V and J are TRBV5-1 and TRBJ2-7, with 8 bases identical to TRBD1. The CDR3 is 13 residues long. Per the germline V gene, CDR1 is SGHRS and CDR2 is YFSETQ. The CDR3 nucleotides are TGCGCCAGCAGCCCCGGGACAGGCCTCGGGCCAAGATTC. Residues: CASSPGTGLGPRF.

This chain uses TRBV27 with TRBJ2-7, with no clear D. The CDR3 totals 13 residues. V was cut by 3 bases and J by 4 bases, with 10 bases left in between. Germline CDR1 MNHEY, CDR2 SMNVEV (reference sequence). The DNA of the CDR3 is TGTGCCAGCAGTTTGGGAAATCGTTACGAGCAGTACTTC. Translation: CASSLGNRYEQYF.

This rearrangement joins TRBV11-3 to TRBJ2-2, with D perhaps TRBD2 (6 bases). The V gene lost 5 bases and the J gene lost 4 bases, with 11 bases spanning the gap. The germline V gene encodes CDR1 SGHNT and CDR2 YENEEA. This CDR3 is built from 14 residues. CDR3 coding DNA: TGTGCCAGCAGCGCGCTCGGGGGCACCGGGGAGCTGTTTTTT. Translation gives CASSALGGTGELFF.